What follows are 13 T cell receptor beta chains derived from one specimen sequenced in a study of shared clonotypes between healthy human individuals. Produced via immunoSEQ multiplex PCR; TCRdb's table is partial and in-frame only. The sample carries over a million clones, 60% to 80% recorded once. Sequenced material: memory CD4+ T cells sorted from blood. Subset denoted: CD45RA-negative fraction. The receptors derive from a man aged 18 to 29 in good health.

A note on this clone: Distinct nucleotide sequences in the sample also encode this CDR3. J is TRBJ2-3 and V is TRBV9; D is ambiguous. V was pared by 0 bases and J by 0 bases, with 5 bases between. The CDR3 runs 14 residues. The germline gives CDR1 SGDLS, CDR2 YYNGEE. The CDR3 DNA reads as TGTGCCAGCAGCGTAGTGCCTAGCACAGATACGCAGTATTTT. This encodes CASSVVPSTDTQYF.

The CDR3 is CASSPPRDRGSRTEAFF. The CDR3 nucleotides read TGTGCCAGCTCACCACCCCGAGACAGGGGGAGTAGGACTGAAGCTTTCTTT. J is TRBJ1-1 and V is TRBV18; 9 bases line up with TRBD1. Trimming removed 0 bases from V and 5 bases from J; junction bases left unmatched: 10. Germline-derived CDR1 and CDR2 are KGHSH and LQKENI. The CDR3 contains 17 residues.

There are a few counts of this clone. The same CDR3 can be traced to other DNA sequences in this sample. This chain joins TRBV2 and TRBJ2-4, with D unclear. Germline V CDR1 and CDR2: SNHLY, FYNNEI. The CDR3 has 15 amino acids. The V end lost 1 base, the J end lost 0 bases, and 7 bases lay between the germline ends. This chain's CDR3 is CASSEGVLAKNIQYF. CDR3 in DNA: TGTGCCAGCAGTGAAGGGGTTCTAGCCAAAAACATTCAGTACTTC.

On this clone: The junction departs from germline at one end; a sequencing error may be responsible. The chain combines TRBV4-3 with TRBJ2-5, with D tentatively TRBD2 (5 bases). The length of the CDR3 is 14 residues. Germline values: CDR1 LGHNA, CDR2 YSLEER. The CDR3 protein is CASSQDLRAGLFDF. The CDR3, as DNA: TGCGCCAGCAGCCAAGATTTGAGGGCAGGTCTTTTTGACTTC.

The rearrangement uses TRBV6-5 and TRBJ2-7; no clear D. The CDR3 has 12 residues. Germline lookup yields CDR1 MNHEY and CDR2 SVGAGI. Deletions cut 6 bases from V and 5 bases from J, with 11 bases between. The CDR3 sequence is CASRADSHEQYF. The CDR3, as DNA: TGTGCCAGCAGGGCGGATTCGCACGAGCAGTACTTC.

This clone showed up just a few times. V usage is TRBV7-9 and J usage is TRBJ2-2; TRBD1 matches 7 bases. Germline V gene data show CDR1 as SEHNR and CDR2 as FQNEAQ (reference sequence). V lost 5 bases and J lost 4; bases outside the gene matches: 7. This CDR3 is 15 amino acids long. The CDR3 loop reads CASSRGGASTGELFF. Here the CDR3 DNA reads TGTGCCAGCAGCCGAGGGGGCGCGAGCACCGGGGAGCTGTTTTTT.

This clone was found a few times. V is TRBV18 and J is TRBJ1-1; D unresolved. V was trimmed by 2 bases and J by 2 bases, leaving 12 bases between them. CDR1 is KGHSH and CDR2 is LQKENI in the germline V gene. The CDR3 has 15 amino acids. The DNA of the CDR3 is TGTGCCAGCTCACCAGTGGGCAAAGGAAACACTGAAGCTTTCTTT. This encodes CASSPVGKGNTEAFF.

V usage is TRBV5-4 and J usage is TRBJ2-3; D is uncertain. V gave up 4 bases and J gave up 0 bases, with 9 bases separating them. CDR3 size: 14 residues. From germline, CDR1 is SGHNT and CDR2 YYREEE (reference sequence). The CDR3 sequence is CASSNPTSTDTQYF. In nucleotides, the CDR3 is TGTGCCAGCAGCAACCCGACTAGCACAGATACGCAGTATTTT.

J is TRBJ1-3 and V is TRBV7-6; D unresolved. The germline V and J ends were trimmed by 5 bases and 1 base, with 12 bases remaining between them. In germline, CDR1 is SGHVS, CDR2 FNYEAQ. The CDR3 runs to 15 residues. CDR3 residues: CASSTRGGSGNTIYF. CDR3 DNA: TGTGCCAGCAGCACACGAGGAGGTTCTGGAAACACCATATATTTT.

The V and J genes are TRBV5-1 and TRBJ2-5; D possibly uses TRBD1 or TRBD2 (5 bases each). CDR1 SGHRS and CDR2 YFSETQ come from the germline V gene. The CDR3 length is 16 residues. V was clipped by 0 bases and J by 3 bases, with 15 bases between them. CDR3 in amino acids: CASSLAGTSTKETQYF. As DNA, the CDR3 is TGCGCCAGCAGCTTGGCCGGGACCTCCACCAAAGAGACCCAGTACTTC.

The chain is built from TRBV5-6 and TRBJ2-3, with 8 bases that match TRBD2. The germline gives CDR1 SGHDT, CDR2 YYEEEE. With V trimmed by 3 bases and J by 3 bases, 6 bases remained unmatched. The CDR3 consists of 15 residues. CDR3 in amino acids: CASSSRLAMTDTQYF. DNA for the CDR3: TGTGCCAGCAGCTCCAGACTAGCGATGACAGATACGCAGTATTTT.

The rearrangement uses TRBV19 and TRBJ1-4; D remains unclear. CDR1 is LNHDA, CDR2 SQIVND, per germline (reference sequence). This CDR3 spans 11 amino acids. Trimming cost V 3 bases and J 8 bases, with 4 bases left between them. The CDR3 reads CASSMTEKLFF. As DNA, the CDR3 is TGTGCCAGTAGTATGACAGAAAAACTGTTTTTT.

The chain combines TRBV30 with TRBJ2-5, with 7 bases matching TRBD2. V lost 2 bases, J lost 1 base, and 4 bases stayed unmatched. Germline CDR1 GTSNPN, CDR2 SVGIG (reference sequence). This CDR3 spans 14 amino acids. The CDR3 DNA sequence: TGTGCCTGGAGTTGGGAGGGGACCCAAGAGACCCAGTACTTC. It translates to CAWSWEGTQETQYF.